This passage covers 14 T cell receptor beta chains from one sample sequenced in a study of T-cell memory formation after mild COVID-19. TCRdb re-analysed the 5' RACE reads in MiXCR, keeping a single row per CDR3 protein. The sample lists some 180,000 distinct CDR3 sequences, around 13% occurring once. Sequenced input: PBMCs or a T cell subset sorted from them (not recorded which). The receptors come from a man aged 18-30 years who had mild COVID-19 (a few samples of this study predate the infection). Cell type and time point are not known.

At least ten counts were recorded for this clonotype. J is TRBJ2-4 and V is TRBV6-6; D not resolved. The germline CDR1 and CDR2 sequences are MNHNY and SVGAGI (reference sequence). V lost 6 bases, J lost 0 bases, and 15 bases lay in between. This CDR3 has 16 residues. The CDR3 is CASRGLDMVAKNIQYF. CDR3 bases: TGTGCCAGCAGGGGCCTCGACATGGTAGCCAAAAACATTCAGTACTTC.

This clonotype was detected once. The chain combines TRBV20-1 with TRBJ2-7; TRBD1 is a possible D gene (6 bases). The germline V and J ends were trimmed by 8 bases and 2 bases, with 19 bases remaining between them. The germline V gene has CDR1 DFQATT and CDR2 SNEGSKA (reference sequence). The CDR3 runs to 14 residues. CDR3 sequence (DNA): TGCAGTATTCGACTTCGGGACAAAACCTACGAGCAGTACTTC. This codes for CSIRLRDKTYEQYF.

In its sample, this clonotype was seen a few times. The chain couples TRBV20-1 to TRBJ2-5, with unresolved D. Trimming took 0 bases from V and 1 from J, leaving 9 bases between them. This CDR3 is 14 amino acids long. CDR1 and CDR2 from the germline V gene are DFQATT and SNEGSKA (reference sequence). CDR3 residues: CSARDLAGQETQYF. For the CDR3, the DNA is TGCAGTGCTAGAGATTTGGCAGGCCAAGAGACCCAGTACTTC.

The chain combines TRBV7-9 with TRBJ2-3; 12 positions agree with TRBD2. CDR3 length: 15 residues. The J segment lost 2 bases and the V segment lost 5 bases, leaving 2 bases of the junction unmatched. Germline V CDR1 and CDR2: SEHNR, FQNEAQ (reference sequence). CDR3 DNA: TGTGCCAGCAGCCGGACTAGCGGGAACACAGATACGCAGTATTTT. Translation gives CASSRTSGNTDTQYF.

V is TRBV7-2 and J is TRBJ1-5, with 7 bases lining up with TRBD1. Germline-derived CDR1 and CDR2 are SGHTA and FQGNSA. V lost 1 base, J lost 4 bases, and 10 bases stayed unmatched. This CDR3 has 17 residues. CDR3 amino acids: CASSLVRGAGGNQPQHF. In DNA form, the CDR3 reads TGTGCCAGCAGCTTAGTTCGGGGGGCAGGGGGTAATCAGCCCCAGCATTTT.

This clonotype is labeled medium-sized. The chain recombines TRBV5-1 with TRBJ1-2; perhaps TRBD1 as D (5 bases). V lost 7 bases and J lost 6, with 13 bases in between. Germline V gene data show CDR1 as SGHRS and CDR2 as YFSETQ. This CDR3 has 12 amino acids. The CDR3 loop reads CASSRTPDGYTF. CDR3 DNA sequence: TGCGCCAGCTCGAGGACACCTGATGGCTACACCTTC.

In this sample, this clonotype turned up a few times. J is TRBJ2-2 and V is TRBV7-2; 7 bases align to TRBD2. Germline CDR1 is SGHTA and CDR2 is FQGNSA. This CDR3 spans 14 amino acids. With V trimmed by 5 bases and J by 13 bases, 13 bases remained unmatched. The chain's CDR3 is CASSPDSSGGRLFF. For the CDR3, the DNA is TGTGCCAGCAGCCCGGACTCCAGCGGCGGGAGGCTGTTTTTT. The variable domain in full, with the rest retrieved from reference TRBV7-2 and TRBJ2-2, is GAGVSQSPSNKVTEKGKDVELRCDPISGHTALYWYRQSLGQGLEFLIYFQGNSAPDKSGLPSDRFSAERTGGSVSTLTIQRTQQEDSAVYLCASSPDSSGGRLFFGEGSRLTVL.

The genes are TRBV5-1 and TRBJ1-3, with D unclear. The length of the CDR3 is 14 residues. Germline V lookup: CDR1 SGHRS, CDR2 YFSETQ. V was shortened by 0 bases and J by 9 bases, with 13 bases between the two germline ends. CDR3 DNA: TGCGCCAGCAGCTTGGATCGGGGTAGTTCCACCATATATTTT. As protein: CASSLDRGSSTIYF.

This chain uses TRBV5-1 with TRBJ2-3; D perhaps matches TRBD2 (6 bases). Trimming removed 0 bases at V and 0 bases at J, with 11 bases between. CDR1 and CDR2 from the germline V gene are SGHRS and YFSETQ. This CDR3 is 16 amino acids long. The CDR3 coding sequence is TGCGCCAGCAGCTTGGGTAATGCGGGGAGCACAGATACGCAGTATTTT. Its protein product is CASSLGNAGSTDTQYF.

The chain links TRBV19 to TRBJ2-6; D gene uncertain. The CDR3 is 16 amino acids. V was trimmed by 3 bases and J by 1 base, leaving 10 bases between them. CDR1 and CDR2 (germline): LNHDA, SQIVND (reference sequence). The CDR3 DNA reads TGTGCCAGTAGTATTAGGGAACCGTCTGGGGCCAACGTCCTGACTTTC. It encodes CASSIREPSGANVLTF.

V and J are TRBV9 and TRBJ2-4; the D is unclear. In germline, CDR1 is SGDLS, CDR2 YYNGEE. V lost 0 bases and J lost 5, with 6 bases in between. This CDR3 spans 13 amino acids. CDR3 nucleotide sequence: TGTGCCAGCAGCGTAGATAGGGAAAACATTCAGTACTTC. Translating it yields CASSVDRENIQYF.

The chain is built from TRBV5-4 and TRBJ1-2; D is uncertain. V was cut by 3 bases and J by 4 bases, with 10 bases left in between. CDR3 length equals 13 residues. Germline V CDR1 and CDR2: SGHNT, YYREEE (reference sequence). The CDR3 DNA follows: TGTGCCAGCAGCTCGGGTGGCGCCTATGGCTACACCTTC. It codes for CASSSGGAYGYTF. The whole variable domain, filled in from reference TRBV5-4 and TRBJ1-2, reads ETGVTQSPTHLIKTRGQQVTLRCSSQSGHNTVSWYQQALGQGPQFIFQYYREEENGRGNFPPRFSGLQFPNYSSELNVNALELDDSALYLCASSSGGAYGYTFGSGTRLTVV.

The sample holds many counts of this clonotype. The CDR3: CSAREDRLSYNEQFF. The CDR3 DNA sequence: TGCAGTGCTAGAGAGGACCGGCTTTCCTACAATGAGCAGTTCTTC. This rearrangement joins TRBV20-1 to TRBJ2-1; no clear D. V lost 0 bases and J lost 1, with 10 bases in between. Germline CDR1 DFQATT, CDR2 SNEGSKA (reference sequence). The CDR3 consists of 15 residues.

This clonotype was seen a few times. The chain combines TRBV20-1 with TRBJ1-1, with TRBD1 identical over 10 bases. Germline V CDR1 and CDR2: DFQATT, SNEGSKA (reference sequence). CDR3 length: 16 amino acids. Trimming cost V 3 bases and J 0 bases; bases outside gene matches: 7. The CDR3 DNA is TGCAGTGCTAGTCGGCACGGGACAGGGGTGAACACTGAAGCTTTCTTT. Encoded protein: CSASRHGTGVNTEAFF.